The clone carrying this T cell receptor beta chain has a handful of counts. Its antigen remains unknown. CDR1 is MNHNS and CDR2 is SASEGT in the germline V gene. V dropped 0 bases and J dropped 4 bases, with 17 bases sitting between them. The CDR3 runs 17 residues. The data originate from a study of T cells in Graves' hyperthyroidism and ophthalmopathy. Study summary: Blood from the periphery was taken at initial diagnosis, before any treatment. Study-wide points: A model of 13 V-J pairs discriminated ophthalmopathy from stable hyperthyroidism. Most expanded thyroid clonotypes above 0.001 recurred in blood. A median around 6.8 months before onset, the model predicted ophthalmopathy.

RNA transcripts gave rise to amplified TCR beta CDR3 regions. The TCR CDR3 first-round RT-PCR relied on the HTBI primer set. TCRdb used MiXCR to reprocess the multiplex PCR reads, holding one entry per CDR3 protein. The table has about 420,000 distinct CDR3 sequences, 12% to 15% seen once. The chain combines TRBV6-1 with TRBJ2-3; D perhaps matches TRBD2 (7 bases). This sequence originates from a woman younger than 35 with Graves' hyperthyroidism. Sequencing was performed on blood. The CDR3 bases are TGTGCCAGCAGTGAAGCGGTAGGGGGGGTACGGTCAGATACGCAGTATTTT. Protein sequence: CASSEAVGGVRSDTQYF.